The T cell receptor (beta chain) under discussion was sequenced for a study of monozygotic twins with cystic fibrosis. Across the whole study: Approximately 3 micrograms of fragmented DNA underwent around 16 PCR cycles for library preparation.

General study results and limits: V usage most resembled the co-twin in 13 of 16 pairs. Median Simpson clonality of 0.0095 suggested naive T cells predominated. Monozygotic CF twins shared more identical nucleotide clonotypes than unrelated patients.

With respect to this clone: Its antigen is undetermined.

Generated by immunoSEQ multiplex PCR, the TCRdb table keeps only in-frame clones and is missing some. The data contain about 15,000 clones, 90% to 95% of them singletons. Between the trimmed V and J ends, which lost 5 bases and 1 base, there was a span of 14 bases. This CDR3 is 15 amino acids long. The germline V gene has CDR1 SGHNT and CDR2 YENEEA. The sequence derives from a girl aged 2-10 years with cystic fibrosis. The chain is built from TRBV11-3 and TRBJ2-5; unclear D gene. Sequencing was performed on blood. In DNA, the CDR3 is TGTGCCAGCAGCCCCCTTGACTCCCCCCAAGAGACCCAGTACTTC. Amino acid sequence: CASSPLDSPQETQYF.